A single sample is the source of the 16 T cell receptor beta chains below, sequenced in a study of a mutant IDH1 vaccine in newly diagnosed glioma. Antigens for these TCRs are unknown. The protocol was immunoSEQ multiplex PCR, while the TCRdb copy is restricted to in-frame clones and leaves out a portion. The sample shows roughly 74,000 clones, 85% of them seen only once. Described time point: week 23, last vaccination. Vaccinated patients received 300 ug of mutant IDH1 20-mer peptide per dose, with topical imiquimod. Sequenced here: PBMCs, sampled from a glioma patient whose treatment included an IDH1 peptide vaccine. The receptors stem from a young man with glioma. Some clones in this sample may be carry-over from other donors' samples.

The chain joins TRBV28 to TRBJ2-3; 11 bases are a match to TRBD2. Germline values: CDR1 MDHEN, CDR2 SYDVKM. V shed 4 bases, J shed 1 base, and the junction held 4 bases outside the gene matches. The CDR3 is 16 amino acids. CDR3 sequence (DNA): TGTGCCAGCAGTTCTCTTAGCGGGGGGGGCACAGATACGCAGTATTTT. It encodes CASSSLSGGGTDTQYF.

The chain is built from TRBV5-8 and TRBJ1-4; a possible D gene is TRBD1 (5 bases). Germline CDR1 reads SGHTS; CDR2 reads YDEGEE. V lost 2 bases and J 7 bases, leaving 12 bases between the germline ends. CDR3 length equals 14 residues. This CDR3 reads CASSFRQGGEKLFF. The CDR3 DNA is TGTGCCAGCAGCTTCCGGCAGGGAGGTGAAAAACTGTTTTTT.

This clone occurred a few times. The rearrangement joins TRBV2 to TRBJ1-1; TRBD1 aligns across 10 bases. Germline V gives CDR1 SNHLY, CDR2 FYNNEI. Trimming took 6 bases from V and 11 from J; bases not matched to a gene: 9. The CDR3 totals 13 residues. CDR3 residues: CASRDRGPWEAFF. For the CDR3, the DNA is TGTGCCAGCAGAGACAGGGGGCCATGGGAGGCTTTCTTT.

This clone was seen more than once but under ten times. In nucleotides, the CDR3 is TGTGCCAGTAGTATAAGGGGCTCCGATGAAAAACTGTTTTTT. Translation gives CASSIRGSDEKLFF. The chain uses TRBV19 and TRBJ1-4; TRBD1 is a possible D gene (5 bases). With 2 bases removed from V and 6 bases from J, the gap between germline ends came to 10 bases. The CDR3 sequence is 14 residues long. The germline gives CDR1 LNHDA, CDR2 SQIVND (reference sequence). Based on the CDR3 plus reference TRBV19 and TRBJ1-4, the full variable domain is DGGITQSPKYLFRKEGQNVTLSCEQNLNHDAMYWYRQDPGQGLRLIYYSQIVNDFQKGDIAEGYSVSREKKESFPLTVTSAQKNPTAFYLCASSIRGSDEKLFFGSGTQLSVL.

This chain connects TRBV2 to TRBJ2-7; D is unresolved. This CDR3 region has 12 residues. Germline V gene sequence: CDR1 SNHLY, CDR2 FYNNEI. V was pared by 2 bases and J by 0 bases, with 2 bases between. The chain's CDR3 is CASSESSYEQYF. The CDR3 region has the DNA TGTGCCAGCAGTGAAAGCTCCTACGAGCAGTACTTC.

The chain couples TRBV7-9 to TRBJ1-1; 9 nucleotides line up with TRBD1. This CDR3 contains 13 residues. In germline, CDR1 is SEHNR, CDR2 FQNEAQ (reference sequence). Trimming at V came to 5 bases and at J to 8 bases, leaving 6 bases not matched to a gene. The CDR3 is CASSLGQGREAFF. CDR3 coding DNA: TGTGCCAGCAGCCTGGGACAGGGTCGGGAAGCTTTCTTT.

This clone was found once. The CDR3 sequence: CASSPQGAANEKLFF. The CDR3 DNA sequence: TGTGCCAGCAGTCCTCAGGGGGCGGCTAATGAAAAACTGTTTTTT. The chain links TRBV2 to TRBJ1-4, with 8 bases matching TRBD1. The CDR3 contains 15 residues. Trimming cost V 5 bases and J 3 bases; bases outside gene matches: 5. The germline gives CDR1 SNHLY, CDR2 FYNNEI.

This chain joins TRBV19 and TRBJ2-5; no clear D. The V end was cut by 4 bases, the J end by 2 bases, with 8 bases between. This CDR3 contains 13 residues. Germline CDR1 LNHDA, CDR2 SQIVND (reference sequence). The CDR3 nucleotides are TGTGCCAGTAGTACAGGTACTCAAGAGACCCAGTACTTC. Its protein is CASSTGTQETQYF. The full variable domain, completed using reference TRBV19 and TRBJ2-5, is DGGITQSPKYLFRKEGQNVTLSCEQNLNHDAMYWYRQDPGQGLRLIYYSQIVNDFQKGDIAEGYSVSREKKESFPLTVTSAQKNPTAFYLCASSTGTQETQYFGPGTRLLVL.

The rearrangement joins TRBV6-4 to TRBJ2-3, with a possible D match to TRBD1 (5 bases). The CDR3 sequence is 16 residues long. The germline CDR1 and CDR2 sequences are MRHNA and SNTAGT. Trimming shortened V by 0 bases and J by 2 bases, and 12 bases separated the two germline ends. The CDR3 DNA reads TGTGCCAGCAGTGACTCGACGGAAGGGGACACAGATACGCAGTATTTT. Translating it yields CASSDSTEGDTDTQYF.

This sequence joins TRBV10-2 and TRBJ2-1; 8 nucleotides agree with TRBD2. The CDR3 totals 16 residues. V lost 0 bases and J lost 6; bases outside the gene matches: 7. Germline values: CDR1 WSHSY, CDR2 SAAADI. The CDR3 here is CASSESRTGGGNEQFF. The CDR3 DNA is TGCGCCAGCAGTGAGTCGAGGACGGGAGGGGGCAATGAGCAGTTCTTC.

The chain combines TRBV15 with TRBJ2-1, with D uncertain. The CDR3 has 13 amino acids. Germline values: CDR1 LNHNV, CDR2 YYDKDF (reference sequence). Between the trimmed V and J ends, which lost 4 bases and 5 bases, there was a span of 9 bases. The CDR3 region has the DNA TGTGCCACCAGCACTGTGCTGCACAATGAGCAGTTCTTC. Encoded protein: CATSTVLHNEQFF.

The chain carries TRBV28 and TRBJ2-1, with D possibly TRBD2 on 6 matching bases. This CDR3 is built from 14 residues. Germline V gives CDR1 MDHEN, CDR2 SYDVKM. V lost 5 bases to trimming and J lost 3 bases, with 11 bases between them. The DNA for the CDR3 is TGTGCCAGCAGTCAAGGAGGGTACTACAATGAGCAGTTCTTC. This gives the protein CASSQGGYYNEQFF.

This chain uses TRBV5-4 with TRBJ2-1; TRBD1 matches at 10 bases. The V gene's germline CDR1 is SGHNT and CDR2 YYREEE (reference sequence). This CDR3 is 13 amino acids long. Losses at the gene ends were 4 bases for V and 7 bases for J; bases not matched to a gene: 2. CDR3 DNA: TGTGCCAGCAGCACGGGACAGGGGAATGAGCAGTTCTTC. As protein: CASSTGQGNEQFF.

V usage is TRBV30 and J usage is TRBJ2-7, with a possible D match to TRBD2 (6 bases). This CDR3 has 16 residues. V gave up 2 bases and J gave up 3 bases, with 20 bases separating them. The germline gives CDR1 GTSNPN, CDR2 SVGIG (reference sequence). CDR3: CAWSYNTGSGSYEQYF. CDR3 DNA sequence: TGTGCCTGGAGTTACAACACCGGTTCCGGGAGCTACGAGCAGTACTTC.

V is TRBV28 and J is TRBJ2-5, with 9 bases identical to TRBD1. Germline lookup yields CDR1 MDHEN and CDR2 SYDVKM. With 5 bases clipped from V and 5 bases from J, the junction kept 9 bases outside the gene matches. The CDR3 has 15 amino acids. CDR3 nucleotide sequence: TGTGCCAGCAGTCTGGACAGGGGAGGGTTGGAGACCCAGTACTTC. It translates to CASSLDRGGLETQYF.

The chain joins TRBV18 to TRBJ2-3; TRBD1 agrees at 7 bases. The CDR3 consists of 15 residues. Germline V gene lookup returns CDR1 KGHSH and CDR2 LQKENI. V gave up 3 bases and J gave up 5 bases; unmatched junction bases: 8. Written as DNA, the CDR3 is TGTGCCAGCTCACCTCCGGGACAGCGGCTAGATACGCAGTATTTT. Translated: CASSPPGQRLDTQYF.